Each of the 20 T cell receptor beta chains below was sequenced from the same sample in a study of T-cell reconstitution after alpha-beta-depleted transplantation in children. Preparation of the TCRbeta library used unique molecular identifiers. A single record per CDR3 protein comes from TCRdb applying MiXCR to the PCR reads. The sample lists some 600,000 distinct CDR3 sequences, 10% to 15% seen once, with 2.2% in the top ten. The material was PBMCs, mostly from graft donor cells, obtained 360 days after TCRalphabeta/CD19-depleted stem cell transplant. Every receptor here comes from a male patient between 5 and 17 years old who had a stem cell transplant for acute myeloid leukemia, so the T cells may come from the graft donor.

Note on this clonotype: Relative to the germline gene, one junction end is altered; a read error may explain this. The chain joins TRBV14 to TRBJ1-4; D call uncertain. This CDR3 contains 14 residues. Looked up from germline, CDR1 is SGHDN and CDR2 is FVKESK. The CDR3 nucleotides read TGTGCCAGCAGCCAACGGCTTACTAGTGAAAAACTGTTTTTT. Its translation: CASSQRLTSEKLFF. Drawing the rest from reference TRBV14 and TRBJ1-4, the complete variable domain is EAGVTQFPSHSVIEKGQTVTLRCDPISGHDNLYWYRRVMGKEIKFLLHFVKESKQDESGMPNNRFLAERTGGTYSTLKVQPAELEDSGVYFCASSQRLTSEKLFFGSGTQLSVL.

Only a few counts were recorded for this clonotype. V and J are TRBV28 and TRBJ2-7; TRBD1 is a possible D gene (7 bases). This CDR3 region has 20 residues. V was pared by 5 bases and J by 2 bases, with 31 bases between. The germline V gene encodes CDR1 MDHEN and CDR2 SYDVKM. CDR3 protein: CASSPRRDRTPLTVTYEQYF. The CDR3 nucleotides are TGTGCCAGCAGTCCACGGCGGGACAGAACGCCGTTGACGGTAACCTACGAGCAGTACTTC.

Turning to this clonotype: A much larger clonotype is one base distant, so this may be a read error. This rearrangement joins TRBV5-1 to TRBJ1-2; D might be TRBD1 (6 bases). Germline V lookup: CDR1 SGHRS, CDR2 YFSETQ. This CDR3 comprises 13 residues. V lost 4 bases and J lost 8, with 15 bases in between. The CDR3, as DNA: TGCGCCAGCAGCCCACGGACAGTGGAAGGCTACACCTTC. Its protein product is CASSPRTVEGYTF.

The chain is built from TRBV7-9 and TRBJ2-7; unclear D gene. V was pared by 0 bases and J by 2 bases, with 11 bases between. This CDR3 region has 15 residues. The germline V gene has CDR1 SEHNR and CDR2 FQNEAQ (reference sequence). The CDR3 nucleotides are TGTGCCAGCAGCTTAGCCCAAGGGTTTACCTACGAGCAGTACTTC. Its translation is CASSLAQGFTYEQYF.

The V call is TRBV2, the J call TRBJ2-7; TRBD2 aligns across 13 bases. Germline trimming cut 8 bases from V and 3 bases from J; bases unmatched to any gene: 7. The CDR3 length is 15 residues. The germline gives CDR1 SNHLY, CDR2 FYNNEI. The CDR3: CASGGTSGIFYEQYF. The DNA for the CDR3 is TGTGCCAGCGGGGGGACTAGCGGGATTTTCTACGAGCAGTACTTC.

As for this clonotype: Because the CDR3's place on the DNA is in doubt, the DNA is left out and the CDR3 is given as listed by TCRdb. The V call is TRBV6-2 or TRBV6-3, the J call TRBJ2-2; TRBD2 is the table's D call, not checked against the DNA. The CDR3 comprises 16 residues, both ends counted. Germline V gene data show CDR1 as MNHEY and CDR2 as SVGEGT. CDR3: CASSYPTALRAGELFF.

The rearrangement uses TRBV29-1 and TRBJ2-7; D possibly corresponds to TRBD2 (7 bases). This CDR3 comprises 14 residues. V lost 6 bases and J 3 bases, leaving 18 bases between the germline ends. Germline V gene lookup returns CDR1 SQVTM and CDR2 ANQGSEA. CDR3 DNA sequence: TGCAGCGTGCTAGAGGGGGGGATCGTCTACGAGCAGTACTTC. This gives the protein CSVLEGGIVYEQYF.

This clonotype turned up a few times. The chain couples TRBV7-2 to TRBJ2-1; 10 bases fit TRBD2. CDR3 length equals 16 residues. Germline values: CDR1 SGHTA, CDR2 FQGNSA. Trimming cost V 5 bases and J 8 bases; bases outside gene matches: 12. The CDR3 sequence is CASSEMRASGSDEQFF. CDR3 sequence (DNA): TGTGCCAGCAGCGAAATGAGGGCTAGCGGGAGCGATGAGCAGTTCTTC. The full variable domain, rest sourced from reference TRBV7-2 and TRBJ2-1, is GAGVSQSPSNKVTEKGKDVELRCDPISGHTALYWYRQSLGQGLEFLIYFQGNSAPDKSGLPSDRFSAERTGGSVSTLTIQRTQQEDSAVYLCASSEMRASGSDEQFFGPGTRLTVL.

The chain has TRBV15 and TRBJ2-5; TRBD2 aligns across 7 bases. The CDR3 sequence is 14 residues long. J was trimmed by 2 bases and V by 2 bases; bases with no gene match: 2. Germline V lookup: CDR1 LNHNV, CDR2 YYDKDF (reference sequence). The CDR3 here is CATSRPGLQETQYF. In DNA, the CDR3 is TGTGCCACCAGCAGACCGGGACTACAAGAGACCCAGTACTTC.

V usage is TRBV20-1 and J usage is TRBJ2-1, with D tentatively TRBD1 (8 bases). V was cut by 7 bases and J by 4 bases, with 14 bases left in between. Per the germline V gene, CDR1 is DFQATT and CDR2 is SNEGSKA (reference sequence). The CDR3 is 13 residues long. In DNA, the CDR3 is TGCAGTGAAGCGGGACAGGTTTACAATGAGCAGTTCTTC. Protein product: CSEAGQVYNEQFF.

This clonotype has only a few counts. The genes are TRBV4-2 and TRBJ2-1; 7 nucleotides line up with TRBD2. The CDR3 has 14 amino acids. The V gene end was trimmed by 3 bases and the J gene end by 5 bases; junction bases not matched to a gene: 4. Germline CDR1 reads LGHNA; CDR2 reads YNFKEQ. CDR3 nucleotides: TGTGCCAGCAGCCAGGCTAGCGGAGACAATGAGCAGTTCTTC. Translation gives CASSQASGDNEQFF.

This clonotype was detected only a few times. The rearrangement joins TRBV6-2 or TRBV6-3 to TRBJ2-3, with 9 bases lining up with TRBD2. This CDR3 contains 18 residues. Germline V gene lookup returns CDR1 MNHEY and CDR2 SVGEGT. Losses at the gene ends were 2 bases for V and 5 bases for J; bases not matched to a gene: 14. The CDR3: CASSYAAGGPIRKDTQYF. CDR3 DNA: TGTGCCAGCAGTTACGCGGCGGGAGGGCCAATCAGGAAAGATACGCAGTATTTT.

In this sample, this clonotype turned up a few times. V is TRBV29-1 and J is TRBJ2-7, with 8 bases aligning to TRBD2. The germline CDR1 and CDR2 sequences are SQVTM and ANQGSEA. This CDR3 is built from 13 residues. With 7 bases clipped from V and 5 bases from J, the junction kept 10 bases outside the gene matches. The CDR3 DNA follows: TGCAGCGCACGCGGGGGGTTAGGAGACGAGCAGTACTTC. Translated: CSARGGLGDEQYF.

This clonotype came up many times. The CDR3 sequence is CASSLGIAEQETQYF. The DNA for the CDR3 is TGTGCCAGCAGCTTAGGAATAGCAGAACAAGAGACCCAGTACTTC. The chain is built from TRBV7-2 and TRBJ2-5; D is unresolved. The germline gives CDR1 SGHTA, CDR2 FQGNSA. This CDR3 has 15 amino acids. V lost 1 base, J lost 2 bases, and 11 bases lay in between.

The rearrangement joins TRBV7-8 to TRBJ2-2; TRBD2 matches 7 bases. The CDR3 loop spans 17 amino acids. V lost 5 bases to trimming and J lost 1 base; unmatched junction nucleotides: 10. Germline V lookup: CDR1 SGHVS, CDR2 FQNEAQ. This CDR3 reads CASSPRGVAENTGELFF. DNA for the CDR3: TGTGCCAGCAGCCCCCGGGGGGTAGCGGAGAACACCGGGGAGCTGTTTTTT.

The chain employs TRBV20-1 and TRBJ2-7; perhaps TRBD2 as D (5 bases). Germline V lookup: CDR1 DFQATT, CDR2 SNEGSKA (reference sequence). V was shortened by 1 base and J by 0 bases, with 16 bases between the two germline ends. CDR3 length equals 16 residues. The CDR3 loop reads CSARGRNSFISYEQYF. The CDR3 region has the DNA TGCAGTGCTAGAGGGAGGAACAGCTTCATCTCCTACGAGCAGTACTTC.

The chain recombines TRBV5-4 with TRBJ2-1, with TRBD1 identical over 9 bases. Germline CDR1 is SGHNT and CDR2 is YYREEE (reference sequence). The length of the CDR3 is 14 residues. V was clipped by 4 bases and J by 5 bases; unmatched bases: 4. DNA of the CDR3: TGTGCCAGCAGCGAATGGACAGGGGACAATGAGCAGTTCTTC. Amino acids: CASSEWTGDNEQFF.

This clonotype occurred many times. This chain joins TRBV7-2 and TRBJ2-7; 8 bases line up with TRBD1. CDR1 SGHTA and CDR2 FQGNSA come from the germline V gene. Losses at the gene ends were 5 bases for V and 4 bases for J; bases not matched to a gene: 7. The CDR3 runs 14 residues. The CDR3 nucleotides are TGTGCCAGCAGCCTGGGACAGGTTTCATACGAGCAGTACTTC. Its protein product is CASSLGQVSYEQYF.

The chain is built from TRBV7-3 and TRBJ2-7; no firm D call. From germline, CDR1 is SGHTA and CDR2 FQGTGA. Deletions cut 11 bases from V and 4 bases from J, with 18 bases between. This CDR3 has 13 residues. CDR3 region: CASSTRAFYEQYF. The CDR3 DNA sequence: TGTGCCTCCTCAACAAGGGCGTTTTACGAGCAGTACTTC.

This clonotype was detected only a few times. The V call is TRBV12-3 or TRBV12-4, the J call TRBJ2-3, with 9 bases identical to TRBD2. Trimming at V came to 7 bases and at J to 0 bases, leaving 2 bases not matched to a gene. The CDR3 totals 14 residues. Written as DNA, the CDR3 is TGTGCCAGCACACTAGCGGGTAGCACAGATACGCAGTATTTT. Translated: CASTLAGSTDTQYF.